This TCR beta chain was identified in a study of cytomegalovirus exposure and HLA in healthy donors. Germline CDR1 and CDR2: SEHNR and FQNEAQ (reference sequence). V trimming: 1 base; J trimming: 5 bases; junction bases outside the gene matches: 7. There are 15 residues in the CDR3. Primers for the PCR totalled 60 Vbeta and 13 Jbeta. Sequencing used immunoSEQ multiplex PCR; TCRdb keeps in-frame clones, though not all of them. Found here are some 120,000 clones, around three quarters of them singletons; the top ten hold 4.8%. This TCR came from a man aged 25 to 40 in good health and CMV-seropositive. The rearrangement links TRBV7-9 to TRBJ1-1, with 7 bases matching TRBD1. The sample was PBMCs. The CDR3 protein is CASSLGRQGRTEAFF. Here the CDR3 DNA reads TGTGCCAGCAGCTTAGGAAGACAGGGTCGGACTGAAGCTTTCTTT.